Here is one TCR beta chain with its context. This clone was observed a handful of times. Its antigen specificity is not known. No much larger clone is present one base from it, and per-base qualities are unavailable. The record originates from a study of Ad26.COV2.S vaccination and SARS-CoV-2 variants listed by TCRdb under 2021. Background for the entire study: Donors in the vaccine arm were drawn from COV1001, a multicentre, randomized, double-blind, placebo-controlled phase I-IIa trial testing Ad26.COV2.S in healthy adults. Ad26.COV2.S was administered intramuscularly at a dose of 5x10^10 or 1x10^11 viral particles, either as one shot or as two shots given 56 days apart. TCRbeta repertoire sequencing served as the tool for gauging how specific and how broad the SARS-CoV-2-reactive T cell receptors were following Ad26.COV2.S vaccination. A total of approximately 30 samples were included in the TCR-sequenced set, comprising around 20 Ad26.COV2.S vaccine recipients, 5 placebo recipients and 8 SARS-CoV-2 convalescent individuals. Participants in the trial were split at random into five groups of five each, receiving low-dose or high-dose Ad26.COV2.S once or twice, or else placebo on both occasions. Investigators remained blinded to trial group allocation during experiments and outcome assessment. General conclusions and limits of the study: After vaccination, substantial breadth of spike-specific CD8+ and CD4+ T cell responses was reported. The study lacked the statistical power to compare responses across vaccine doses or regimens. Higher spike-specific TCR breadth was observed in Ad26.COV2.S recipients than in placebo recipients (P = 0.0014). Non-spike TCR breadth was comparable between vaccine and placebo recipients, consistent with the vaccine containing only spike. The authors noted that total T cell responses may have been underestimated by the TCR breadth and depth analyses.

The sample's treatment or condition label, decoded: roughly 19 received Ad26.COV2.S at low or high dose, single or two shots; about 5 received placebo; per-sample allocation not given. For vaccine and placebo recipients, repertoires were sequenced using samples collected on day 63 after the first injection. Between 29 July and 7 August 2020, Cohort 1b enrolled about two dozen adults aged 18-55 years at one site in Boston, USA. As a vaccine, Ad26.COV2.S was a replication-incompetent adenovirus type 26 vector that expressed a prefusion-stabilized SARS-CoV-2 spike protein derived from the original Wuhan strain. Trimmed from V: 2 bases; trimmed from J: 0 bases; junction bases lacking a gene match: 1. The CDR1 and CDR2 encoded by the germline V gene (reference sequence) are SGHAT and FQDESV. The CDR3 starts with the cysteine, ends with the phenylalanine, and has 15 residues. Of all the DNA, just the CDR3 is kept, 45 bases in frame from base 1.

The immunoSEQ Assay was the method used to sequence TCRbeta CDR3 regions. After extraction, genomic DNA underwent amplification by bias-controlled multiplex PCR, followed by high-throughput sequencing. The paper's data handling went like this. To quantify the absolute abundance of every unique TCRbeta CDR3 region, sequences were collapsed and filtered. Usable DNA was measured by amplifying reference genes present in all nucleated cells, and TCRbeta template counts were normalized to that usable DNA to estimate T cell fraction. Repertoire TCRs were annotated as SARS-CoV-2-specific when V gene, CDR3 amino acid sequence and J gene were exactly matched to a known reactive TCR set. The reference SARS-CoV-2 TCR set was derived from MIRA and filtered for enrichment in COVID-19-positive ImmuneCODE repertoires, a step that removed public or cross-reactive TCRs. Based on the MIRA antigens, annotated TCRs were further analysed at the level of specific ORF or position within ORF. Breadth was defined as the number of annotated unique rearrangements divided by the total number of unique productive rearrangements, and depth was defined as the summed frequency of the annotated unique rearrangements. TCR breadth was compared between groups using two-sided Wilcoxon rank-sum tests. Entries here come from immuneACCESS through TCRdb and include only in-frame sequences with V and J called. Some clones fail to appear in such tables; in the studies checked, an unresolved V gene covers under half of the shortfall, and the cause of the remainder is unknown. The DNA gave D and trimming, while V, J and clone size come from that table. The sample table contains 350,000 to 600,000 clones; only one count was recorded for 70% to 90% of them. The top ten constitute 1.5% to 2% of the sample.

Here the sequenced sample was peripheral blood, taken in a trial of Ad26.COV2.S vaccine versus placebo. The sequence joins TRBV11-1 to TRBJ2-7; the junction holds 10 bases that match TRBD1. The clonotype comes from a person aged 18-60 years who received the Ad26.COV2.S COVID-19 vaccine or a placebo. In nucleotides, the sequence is TGTGCCAGCAGCTTACGGACAGGGGGCTCCTACGAGCAGTACTTC. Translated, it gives CASSLRTGGSYEQYF.